The 9 T cell receptor beta chains below come from one sample, sequenced in a study of early stage breast cancer tumors. Some clones are missing from TCRdb's copy, which holds only in-frame ones; the method was immunoSEQ multiplex PCR. The sample includes over 20,000 clones, roughly 64% of them seen just once. The sample taken for sequencing was breast tumor tissue. Receptors were obtained from a person aged 60 to 70 with breast cancer.

The chain recombines TRBV11-3 with TRBJ2-1, with D unclear. This CDR3 spans 15 amino acids. Trimming took 4 bases from V and 0 from J, leaving 10 bases between them. Germline CDR1 reads SGHNT; CDR2 reads YENEEA. The CDR3 reads CASSSRVSSYNEQFF. The CDR3 region has the DNA TGTGCCAGCAGCTCCCGGGTAAGCTCCTACAATGAGCAGTTCTTC.

The gene calls are TRBV4-3 and TRBJ2-7, with 7 bases matching TRBD1. The CDR3 is made up of 17 amino acids. Trimming at V came to 0 bases and at J to 1 base, leaving 9 bases not matched to a gene. Germline loops: CDR1 LGHNA, CDR2 YSLEER. For the CDR3, the DNA is TGCGCCAGCAGCCAAGACCCCCTGACAGGGCCGTCCTACGAGCAGTACTTC. Translating gives CASSQDPLTGPSYEQYF.

The table lists this clone with a count of one. The chain has TRBV27 and TRBJ2-7; tentative D call: TRBD2 (6 bases). Per germline, CDR1 MNHEY and CDR2 SMNVEV (reference sequence). The CDR3 runs 14 residues. V lost 6 bases and J 1 base, leaving 13 bases between the germline ends. The CDR3, as DNA: TGTGCCAGCAGATGGGGGGTCACTTCCTACGAGCAGTACTTC. This codes for CASRWGVTSYEQYF.

This clone has a single count. This sequence joins TRBV4-1 and TRBJ2-1; no clear D. Germline CDR1 and CDR2: MGHRA and YSYEKL. The CDR3 loop spans 15 amino acids. Between the trimmed V and J ends, which lost 0 bases and 0 bases, there was a span of 6 bases. Here the CDR3 reads CASSQDPSSYNEQFF. CDR3 nucleotide sequence: TGCGCCAGCAGCCAAGATCCCAGCTCCTACAATGAGCAGTTCTTC.

The genes are TRBV29-1 and TRBJ2-3, with 9 nucleotides matching TRBD2. The CDR3 is 16 residues long. The junction had 13 bases not matched to a gene; V was cut back by 5 bases and J by 4 bases. Germline values: CDR1 SQVTM, CDR2 ANQGSEA. The CDR3 spells CSVQAGREGRSDTQYF. The CDR3 nucleotides read TGCAGCGTTCAAGCTGGGCGGGAGGGCCGCTCAGATACGCAGTATTTT.

The rearrangement joins TRBV5-4 to TRBJ2-3, with 12 positions matching TRBD2. Germline V lookup: CDR1 SGHNT, CDR2 YYREEE (reference sequence). The CDR3 loop spans 16 amino acids. The J segment lost 7 bases and the V segment lost 4 bases, leaving 10 bases of the junction unmatched. The CDR3 DNA reads TGTGCCAGCAGCCCTGGACTAGCGGGAATGGTAAATACGCAGTATTTT. This translates into CASSPGLAGMVNTQYF.

The genes are TRBV6-6 and TRBJ2-7; D remains unclear. From germline, CDR1 is MNHNY and CDR2 SVGAGI (reference sequence). The CDR3 is 12 amino acids. The ends were cut back, 4 bases at V and 4 bases at J, with 8 bases in the middle. The CDR3 reads CASSSRLYEQYF. For the CDR3, the DNA is TGTGCCAGCAGTTCCCGTCTGTACGAGCAGTACTTC.

This clone appeared a single time. V gene TRBV6-6 combines with J gene TRBJ2-2; 9 bases are a match to TRBD1. This CDR3 spans 16 amino acids. Germline trimming cut 4 bases from V and 0 bases from J; bases unmatched to any gene: 3. Germline V gene data show CDR1 as MNHNY and CDR2 as SVGAGI (reference sequence). CDR3 sequence (DNA): TGTGCCAGCAGTTCCCGGACAGGGGCGAACACCGGGGAGCTGTTTTTT. It codes for CASSSRTGANTGELFF.

V and J are TRBV5-1 and TRBJ2-1, with D maybe TRBD1 (5 bases). V lost 4 bases and J 5 bases, leaving 22 bases between the germline ends. Germline lookup yields CDR1 SGHRS and CDR2 YFSETQ. This CDR3 has 17 residues. Here the CDR3 reads CASSARLNNRLNNEQFF. Written as DNA, the CDR3 is TGCGCCAGCAGCGCTAGGCTTAACAACAGGTTAAACAATGAGCAGTTCTTC.